This T cell receptor beta chain was obtained from a study of early T cells in non-severe SARS-CoV-2 infection. TCRdb reanalysed the 5' RACE reads using MiXCR and keeps one entry per CDR3 protein. Altogether around 100,000 distinct CDR3 sequences are present, around 13% being singletons, with the ten largest covering 5% to 8%. Germline CDR1 is SGHAT and CDR2 is FQNNGV. The CDR3 loop spans 14 amino acids. Trimming at V came to 4 bases and at J to 5 bases, leaving 4 bases not matched to a gene. In its sample, this clonotype was seen many times. Sequences were obtained from whole blood. The gene calls are TRBV11-2 and TRBJ2-7, with 11 bases matching TRBD1. This TCR derives from an adult who was a healthcare worker with PCR-confirmed SARS-CoV-2 infection or an uninfected control (not recorded which). CDR3 amino acids: CASSWRTGGNEQYF. The CDR3 DNA follows: TGTGCCAGCAGCTGGAGGACAGGGGGCAACGAGCAGTACTTC. Full variable domain (missing parts from reference TRBV11-2 and TRBJ2-7): EAGVAQSPRYKIIEKRQSVAFWCNPISGHATLYWYQQILGQGPKLLIQFQNNGVVDDSQLPKDRFSAERLKGVDSTLKIQPAKLEDSAVYLCASSWRTGGNEQYFGPGTRLTVT.